The following is a TCR beta chain sequence with its context. No antigen is known for it. Base quality data are lacking; no much larger clone is found one base away. The data originate from a study of T-cell reconstitution after alpha-beta-depleted transplantation in children (dated by TCRdb to 2016 to 2017). At the level of the whole study: Using TCR repertoire profiling, the study followed T-cell immune reconstitution in a quantitative way in children after TCRalphabeta/CD19-depleted allogeneic hematopoietic cell transplantation.

The CDR3 starts with the cysteine, ends with the phenylalanine, and has 14 residues. Kept here is only the CDR3 DNA, which spans 42 bases and is read in frame from base 1. V lost 7 bases and J lost 4 bases; the stretch between them is 17 bases long. The sample's treatment or condition label, in plain terms: allogeneic hematopoietic cell transplantation with graft depleted of TCRalphabeta T cells and CD19 B cells. TCRalphabeta/CD19-depleted allogeneic hematopoietic cell grafts were given to the transplant recipients, all of whom were children. Preparation of the library involved PCR. TCRdb shows the sequencer as Illumina HiSeq 2500. To normalize quantification of the TCRbeta repertoire, the TCR libraries were built with molecular barcoding that relied on unique molecular identifiers. The public reads were quality trimmed at Q25 with fastp and then assembled into clones with MiXCR by TCRdb, keeping productive beta chains. Each record represents a unique CDR3 protein, reported with the most common genes and DNA among its rows. Counted in this sample were 780,000 or so distinct CDR3 sequences; roughly 15% of them appeared once. The ten largest account for under 6% of the sample.

Paper-wide results and their limitations: In some patients, the high TCRbeta diversity seen at day 60 was put down to recipient T cells and intrathymic progenitors that had survived conditioning. Over the following months the frequencies of hyperexpanded clones went down, and after one year T-cell counts and TCRbeta diversity were mostly credited to newly produced T cells. The apparently early recovery of alphabetaT-cell counts about two months after transplant reportedly depended on only several hundred rapidly expanded clones that came from non-depleted graft cells.

Rearrangement joined TRBV12-3 or TRBV12-4 to TRBJ2-7; no D gene is confidently identified. Specimen: PBMCs, mostly from graft donor cells, collected 360 days after TCRalphabeta/CD19-depleted stem cell transplant. The clonotype originates from a male patient younger than 18 who had a stem cell transplant for acute lymphoblastic leukemia, so the T cells may come from the graft donor. This receptor has the CDR3 CASTEEATGYEQYF. The nucleotide sequence reads as follows: TGTGCCAGCACGGAAGAGGCGACCGGGTACGAGCAGTACTTC.